Sequencing of this T cell receptor (beta chain) was carried out in a study of Graves' ophthalmopathy and Graves' hyperthyroidism. RNA served as the template for amplifying TCR beta CDR3 regions. Second-round multiplex PCR followed a first-round RT-PCR using HTBI primers. TCRdb re-called the multiplex PCR reads with MiXCR, one entry per CDR3 protein. The repertoire has about 370,000 distinct CDR3 sequences, 17% of them found once; the top ten carry around 2.4%. Other autoimmune disease, uncontrolled infection, pregnancy and lactation led to exclusion. Out of around 10 ml of fresh peripheral blood, PBMCs were obtained. The study's findings and limits: The model flagged ophthalmopathy progression at 65% to 71% sensitivity and 72% to 80% specificity.

The sample holds a few counts of this clonotype. Its antigen remains unidentified. The length of the CDR3 is 20 residues. Per the germline V gene, CDR1 is MNHEY and CDR2 is SVGEGT. The V end lost 5 bases, the J end lost 6 bases, and 31 bases lay between the germline ends. This TCR was sampled from an adult woman with stable Graves' hyperthyroidism. This chain uses TRBV6-2 or TRBV6-3 with TRBJ2-2, with D perhaps TRBD1 (6 bases). Sample: peripheral blood. This CDR3 reads CASSPRGRHYNVRDAGELFF. The CDR3 DNA reads as TGTGCCAGCAGTCCCAGGGGCAGGCACTATAATGTAAGGGACGCCGGGGAGCTGTTTTTT.